These T cell receptor beta chains were read from a single sample in a study of shared clonotypes between healthy human individuals. The table came from immunoSEQ multiplex PCR; TCRdb's copy has only in-frame clones and leaves some out. This sample yields about 1 million clones, of which around 76% are seen a single time; about 1.5% belongs to the top ten. The sequenced material came from memory CD4+ T cells sorted from blood. Receptor source: a man younger than 35 in good health. Each CDR3 is given with its conserved first and last residue. Fields, in order: V gene, CDR3 length, D gene, clone size, J gene, CDR3 DNA, CDR3 protein. D genes are given only for firm matches. Some rows mark clone size as missing; the rest say once, few, many or name a class of expanded clone.

TRBV15	12	-	-	TRBJ1-3	TGTGCCACCAGCAGAGATCGGCAAGCCATATATTTT	CATSRDRQAIYF
TRBV19	15	-	-	TRBJ2-5	TGTGCCAGTAGTACCCCTGGTCGGGGTGGGGAGACCCAGTACTTC	CASSTPGRGGETQYF
TRBV28	13	-	-	TRBJ2-7	TGTGCCAGCAGGTGGGGGTCCCGCCCCGAGCAGTACTTC	CASRWGSRPEQYF
TRBV29-1	16	-	-	TRBJ1-2	TGCAGCGTTGATGACTACCGCTCTGCCTTACCCTATGGCTACACCTTC	CSVDDYRSALPYGYTF
TRBV30	14	-	-	TRBJ1-2	TGTGCCTGGAGTGAAAGGGCCTCTAATATAGGCTACACCTTC	CAWSERASNIGYTF
TRBV25-1	10	TRBD2	-	TRBJ2-7	TGTGCCCGTACTAGCGAAGTGCAGTACTTC	CARTSEVQYF
TRBV7-7	14	-	-	TRBJ2-2	TGTGCTAGCAGCCGAGACTCGAACACCGGGGAGCTGTTTTTT	CASSRDSNTGELFF
TRBV4-1	15	-	-	TRBJ1-2	TGCGCCAGCAGCCAAGATAATGCAGCCCCCTATGGCTACACCTTC	CASSQDNAAPYGYTF
TRBV19	14	-	-	TRBJ2-5	TGTGCCAGTAGTCGGCTAGGCACCCAAGAGACCCAGTACTTC	CASSRLGTQETQYF
TRBV9	19	-	-	TRBJ1-1	TGTGCCAGCAGCGACCCCCAGGGCTCCCGGGGGATCATGAACACTGAAGCTTTCTTT	CASSDPQGSRGIMNTEAFF
TRBV5-8	13	-	-	TRBJ2-6	TGTGCTACGGTCGTCTCTGGGGCCAACGTCCTGACTTTC	CATVVSGANVLTF
TRBV10-3	14	TRBD1	-	TRBJ2-7	TGTGCCTCCGGGGGACAGGGGGCATTCTACGAGCAGTACTTC	CASGGQGAFYEQYF
TRBV5-1	15	TRBD2	-	TRBJ2-1	TGCGCCAGCAGCTTAGTCCGGGAGGCCTACAATGAGCAGTTCTTC	CASSLVREAYNEQFF
TRBV19	14	TRBD1	-	TRBJ1-2	TGTGCCAGTAGTATCGGGGACAGGCCCTATGGCTACACCTTC	CASSIGDRPYGYTF
TRBV28	16	TRBD1	once	TRBJ1-2	TGTGTCAGCCGCTTTGAGGGCGCAGGGGGGAGAAGTCGCTACACCTTC	CVSRFEGAGGRSRYTF
TRBV7-9	12	-	few	TRBJ2-7	TGTGCCAGCAGCTCCCAACTTAACGAGCAGTACTTC	CASSSQLNEQYF
TRBV6-5	15	TRBD2	-	TRBJ2-5	TGTGCCAGCACCGGAGGCAGCGGGAAGGGTGGGACCCAGTACTTC	CASTGGSGKGGTQYF
TRBV19	16	-	-	TRBJ2-3	TGTGCCAGTAGTATAAAACTAGCCCTAAGCACAGATACGCAGTATTTT	CASSIKLALSTDTQYF
TRBV2	12	TRBD1	-	TRBJ2-5	TGTGCCAGCATTAGGACCCAGGGGGCCCAGTACTTC	CASIRTQGAQYF
TRBV30	13	TRBD1	-	TRBJ1-1	TGTGCCTGGAACCAGGGGGGGAACACTGAAGCTTTCTTT	CAWNQGGNTEAFF
TRBV7-8	15	-	-	TRBJ2-3	TGTGCCAGCAGCTTAGACAGGGTCTTTACAGATACGCAGTATTTT	CASSLDRVFTDTQYF
TRBV7-8	16	TRBD2	-	TRBJ2-3	TGTGCCAGCAGCTTTCGTGGACTAGGCCGGGCAGATACGCAGTATTTT	CASSFRGLGRADTQYF
TRBV7-8	13	TRBD1	-	TRBJ2-7	TGTGCCAGCAGCGCGGGACAGGTCGACGAGCAGTACTTC	CASSAGQVDEQYF
TRBV4-2	14	-	once	TRBJ2-5	TGTGCCAGCAGCCAAGAGACAGCGCAAGAGACCCAGTACTTC	CASSQETAQETQYF
TRBV7-2	15	TRBD2	-	TRBJ2-1	TGTGCCAGCAGCCCCAGCGGGAGCTCCTACAATGAGCAGTTCTTC	CASSPSGSSYNEQFF
TRBV29-1	13	-	-	TRBJ2-3	TGCAGCGTTGAAAAGGACAGCACAGATACGCAGTATTTT	CSVEKDSTDTQYF
TRBV9	14	TRBD2	-	TRBJ2-2	TGTGCCAGCAGCGTGACTAGCGGGAATGGGGAGCTGTTTTTT	CASSVTSGNGELFF
TRBV7-2	13	-	-	TRBJ2-7	TGTGCCAGCAGCTTGGGGTTGAGGAATGAGCAGTACTTC	CASSLGLRNEQYF
TRBV6-1	8	-	-	TRBJ1-4	TGTGCCACCGAAAAACTGTTTTTT	CATEKLFF
TRBV19	16	-	-	TRBJ1-4	TGTGCCAGTAGTCCCGTCGGGGTGTCAACTAATGAAAAACTGTTTTTT	CASSPVGVSTNEKLFF
TRBV5-1	15	-	once	TRBJ2-7	TGCGCCAGCAGCTCGATGGGGTTCGGAGGATACGAGCAGTACTTC	CASSSMGFGGYEQYF
TRBV30	13	TRBD1	once	TRBJ1-2	TGTGCCTGGAGCCAGGGACAGTTCTATGGCTACACCTTC	CAWSQGQFYGYTF
TRBV6-5	14	-	-	TRBJ1-5	TGTGCCAGCAGCTCGGCCCGAGGCAATCAGCCCCAGCATTTT	CASSSARGNQPQHF
TRBV11-2	16	-	-	TRBJ1-3	TGTGCCAGCAGCTTAGGGGAGACAGCCTCTGGAAACACCATATATTTT	CASSLGETASGNTIYF
TRBV5-4	17	-	-	TRBJ2-3	TGTGCCAGCAGCTTGAGACGGGGGCCCTTTGGGAAGGATACGCAGTATTTT	CASSLRRGPFGKDTQYF
TRBV21-1	15	-	-	TRBJ2-3	TGTGCCAGCAGCGGGCTAGCGCCAGGTTGGGATACGCAGTATTTT	CASSGLAPGWDTQYF
TRBV9	14	-	-	TRBJ2-7	TGTGCCAGCAGCGTAGACACGGGCCCCTACGAGCAGTACTTC	CASSVDTGPYEQYF
TRBV5-5	14	TRBD2	-	TRBJ2-5	TGTGCCAGCAGCTTGGCCGAGCTAGCGGGAGTCCCGTACTTC	CASSLAELAGVPYF
TRBV7-2	15	-	few	TRBJ1-3	TGTGCCAGCAGCTTCCAACAAGGGTCTGGAAACACCATATATTTT	CASSFQQGSGNTIYF
TRBV4-3	16	-	-	TRBJ2-7	TGCGCCAGCAGCCAAGAGCCGGGGACGTATGGCTACGAGCAGTACTTC	CASSQEPGTYGYEQYF
TRBV7-2	15	-	-	TRBJ2-7	TGTGCCAGCAGCCCTACCAGTGAGGGCTCCTACGAGCAGTACTTC	CASSPTSEGSYEQYF
TRBV18	14	TRBD1	-	TRBJ2-2	TGTGCCAGCTCACCTGACAGGGTCACCGGGGAGCTGTTTTTT	CASSPDRVTGELFF